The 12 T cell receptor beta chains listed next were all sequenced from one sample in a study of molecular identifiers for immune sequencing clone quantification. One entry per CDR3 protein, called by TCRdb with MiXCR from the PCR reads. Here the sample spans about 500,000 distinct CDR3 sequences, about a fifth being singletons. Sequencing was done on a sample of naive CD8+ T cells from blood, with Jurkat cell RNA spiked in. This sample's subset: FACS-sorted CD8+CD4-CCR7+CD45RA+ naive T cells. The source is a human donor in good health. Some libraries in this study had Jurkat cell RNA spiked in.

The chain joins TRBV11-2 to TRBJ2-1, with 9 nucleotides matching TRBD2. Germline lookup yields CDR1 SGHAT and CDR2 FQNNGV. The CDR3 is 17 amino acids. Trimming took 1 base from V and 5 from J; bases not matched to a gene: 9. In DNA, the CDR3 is TGTGCCAGCAGCTTAGTACTAGCGGGTCCTTTTAACAATGAGCAGTTCTTC. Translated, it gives CASSLVLAGPFNNEQFF. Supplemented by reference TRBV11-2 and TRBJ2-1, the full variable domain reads EAGVAQSPRYKIIEKRQSVAFWCNPISGHATLYWYQQILGQGPKLLIQFQNNGVVDDSQLPKDRFSAERLKGVDSTLKIQPAKLEDSAVYLCASSLVLAGPFNNEQFFGPGTRLTVL.

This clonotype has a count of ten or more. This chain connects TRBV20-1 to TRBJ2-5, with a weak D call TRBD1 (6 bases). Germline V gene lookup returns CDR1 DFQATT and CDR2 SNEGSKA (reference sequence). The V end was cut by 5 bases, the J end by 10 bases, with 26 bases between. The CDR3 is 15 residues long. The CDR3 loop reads CSAPSGTSPRGDQYF. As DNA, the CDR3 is TGCAGTGCTCCCTCGGGGACAAGCCCTAGAGGGGACCAGTACTTC.

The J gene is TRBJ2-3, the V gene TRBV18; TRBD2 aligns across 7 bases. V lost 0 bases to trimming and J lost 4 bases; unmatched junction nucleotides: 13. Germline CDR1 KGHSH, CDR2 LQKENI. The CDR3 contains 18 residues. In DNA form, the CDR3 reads TGTGCCAGCTCACCACCGGGCTTGGCGGGAGTAGCGGCAGATACGCAGTATTTT. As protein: CASSPPGLAGVAADTQYF. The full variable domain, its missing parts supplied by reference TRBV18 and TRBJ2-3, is NAGVMQNPRHLVRRRGQEARLRCSPMKGHSHVYWYRQLPEEGLKFMVYLQKENIIDESGMPKERFSAEFPKEGPSILRIQQVVRGDSAAYFCASSPPGLAGVAADTQYFGPGTRLTVL.

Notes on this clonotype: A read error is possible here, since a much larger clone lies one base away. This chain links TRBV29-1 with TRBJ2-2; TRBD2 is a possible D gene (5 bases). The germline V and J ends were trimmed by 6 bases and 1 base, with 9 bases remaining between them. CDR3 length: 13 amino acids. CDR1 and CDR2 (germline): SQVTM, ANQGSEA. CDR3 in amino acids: CSVSAENTGELFF. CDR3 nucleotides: TGCAGCGTGTCAGCGGAGAACACCGGGGAGCTGTTTTTT.

CDR3 sequence (DNA): TGTGCCAGCAGTGAAGCGGGACAGGCCTCCTACGAGCAGTACTTC. Residues: CASSEAGQASYEQYF. This rearrangement joins TRBV2 to TRBJ2-7; 8 bases line up with TRBD1. The V segment lost 0 bases and the J segment 0 bases; nucleotides outside the gene matches: 1. Germline lookup yields CDR1 SNHLY and CDR2 FYNNEI. This CDR3 has 15 residues.

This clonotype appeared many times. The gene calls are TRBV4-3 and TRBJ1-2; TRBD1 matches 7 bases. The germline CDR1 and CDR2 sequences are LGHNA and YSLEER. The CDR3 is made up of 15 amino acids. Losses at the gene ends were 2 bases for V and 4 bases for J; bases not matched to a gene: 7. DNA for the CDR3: TGCGCCAGCAGCCAATATACAGGGGCGAGCTATGGCTACACCTTC. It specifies CASSQYTGASYGYTF.

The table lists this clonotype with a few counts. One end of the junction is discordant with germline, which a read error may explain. The CDR3 bases are TGCGCCGGCAGCCAAACGGGACAGGGTAATGAAAAACTGTTTTTT. Translating it yields CAGSQTGQGNEKLFF. The chain couples TRBV4-1 to TRBJ1-4; 9 bases match TRBD1. This CDR3 region has 15 residues. From germline, CDR1 is MGHRA and CDR2 YSYEKL.

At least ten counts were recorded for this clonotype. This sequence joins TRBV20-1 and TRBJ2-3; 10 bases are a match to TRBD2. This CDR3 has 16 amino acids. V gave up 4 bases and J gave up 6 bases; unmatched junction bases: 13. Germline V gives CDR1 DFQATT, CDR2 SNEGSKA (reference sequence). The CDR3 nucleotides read TGCAGTGCTAAGTTGTCTAGCGGGAGAGATTGGGATACGCAGTATTTT. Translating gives CSAKLSSGRDWDTQYF.

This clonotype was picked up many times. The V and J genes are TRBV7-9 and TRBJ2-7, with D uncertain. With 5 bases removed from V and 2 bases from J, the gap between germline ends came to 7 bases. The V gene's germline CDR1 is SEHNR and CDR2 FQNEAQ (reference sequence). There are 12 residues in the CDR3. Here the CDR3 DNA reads TGTGCCAGCAGCGATTGGGCCTACGAGCAGTACTTC. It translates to CASSDWAYEQYF.

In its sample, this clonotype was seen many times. The CDR3 sequence: CASSQSSGNLYNEQFF. CDR3 nucleotides: TGCGCCAGCAGCCAATCGTCCGGGAACCTCTACAATGAGCAGTTCTTC. V gene TRBV4-3 combines with J gene TRBJ2-1, with D maybe TRBD2 (5 bases). This CDR3 comprises 16 residues. Germline-derived CDR1 and CDR2 are LGHNA and YSLEER. V was cut by 2 bases and J by 3 bases, with 14 bases left in between.

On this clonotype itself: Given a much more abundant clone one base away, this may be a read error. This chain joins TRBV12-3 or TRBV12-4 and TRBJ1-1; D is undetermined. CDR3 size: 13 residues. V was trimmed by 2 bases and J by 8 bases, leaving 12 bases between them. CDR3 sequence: CASSLTRGPEAFF. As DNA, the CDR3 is TGTGCCAGCAGTTTAACGCGGGGTCCCGAAGCTTTCTTT.

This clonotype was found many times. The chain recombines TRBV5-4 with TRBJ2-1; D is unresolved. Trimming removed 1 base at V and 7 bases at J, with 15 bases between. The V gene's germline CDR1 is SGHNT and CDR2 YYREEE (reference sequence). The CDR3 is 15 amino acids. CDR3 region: CASSLRGVLGNEQFF. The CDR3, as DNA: TGTGCCAGCAGCTTGCGTGGGGTATTGGGGAATGAGCAGTTCTTC.